A selection of T cell receptor beta chains follows, all from one sample in a study of T cell changes during pregnancy in multiple sclerosis. TCRdb's copy holds only in-frame clones and misses some; the assay was immunoSEQ multiplex PCR. The data hold under 85,000 clones, with roughly 89% observed a single time. Sequencing was performed on peripheral blood, taken in the third trimester of pregnancy. The origin of the receptors is a female donor in good health, enrolled as a control in a pregnancy study. CDR3s include the opening cysteine and the closing phenylalanine or tryptophan. A row's size may be missing; if present it is once, few, many or a size class.

j_call | cdr3_length | v_call | clone_size | cdr3_aa
TRBJ1-1 | 13 | TRBV30 | - | CAWRVNRDAEAFF
TRBJ2-7 | 16 | TRBV10-3 | - | CAISFSSGGGTYEQYF
TRBJ1-5 | 16 | TRBV5-5 | - | CASSTLGGNSNQPQHF
TRBJ2-6 | 15 | TRBV29-1 | - | CSVAQGGSGANVLTF
TRBJ2-6 | 15 | TRBV6-5 | - | CASSQTGAGANVLTF
TRBJ2-5 | 16 | TRBV7-9 | - | CASSLARDRVRETQYF
TRBJ2-7 | 15 | TRBV19 | - | CASSREGGRGDEQYF
TRBJ2-7 | 14 | TRBV9 | - | CASSVAGITYEQYF
TRBJ1-6 | 15 | TRBV9 | few | CASSWGGQHNSPLHF
TRBJ2-2 | 15 | TRBV4-3 | - | CASSQERGPTGELFF
TRBJ2-5 | 14 | TRBV6-5 | - | CASSSGDYSETQYF
TRBJ2-2 | 16 | TRBV28 | - | CASSSLFKGKGGELFF
TRBJ2-3 | 16 | TRBV1 | - | CTSSQDRAGLTDTQYF
TRBJ1-2 | 16 | TRBV9 | few | CASSVSGTLANYGYTF
TRBJ1-1 | 14 | TRBV10-3 | - | CAISEGTGYTEAFF
TRBJ1-2 | 16 | TRBV7-2 | - | CASSPKERLINYGYTF
TRBJ1-2 | 15 | TRBV28 | - | CASSTPRAGDYGYTF
TRBJ2-7 | 14 | TRBV7-2 | once | CASSIQGVFYEQYF
TRBJ2-7 | 15 | TRBV14 | - | CASSAERVAGYEQYF
TRBJ1-2 | 14 | TRBV7-8 | - | CASSNTGIYYGYTF
TRBJ1-1 | 13 | TRBV7-8 | - | CASSGKAGTEAFF
TRBJ1-4 | 17 | TRBV10-2 | - | CASSPRGGTATNEKLFF
TRBJ1-4 | 17 | TRBV7-9 | - | CASSVDRGHSANEKLFF
TRBJ1-6 | 15 | TRBV5-1 | - | CASSLAGQVYSPLHF
TRBJ1-2 | 13 | TRBV28 | - | CASNFPGRGGYTF
TRBJ1-1 | 15 | TRBV30 | - | CAWRGGPFSDTEAFF
TRBJ2-3 | 17 | TRBV27 | - | CASSLLVGGAKTDTQYF
TRBJ2-1 | 13 | TRBV5-1 | - | CASSLVRGNEQFF
TRBJ2-7 | 15 | TRBV5-4 | - | CASSLGLAGGFEQYF
TRBJ1-2 | 14 | TRBV11-2 | - | CASSLTGDGYGYTF
TRBJ2-5 | 15 | TRBV7-2 | - | CASSLVAGYQETQYF
TRBJ1-5 | 13 | TRBV5-4 | - | CASSEDYNQPQHF
TRBJ2-7 | 15 | TRBV7-9 | - | CASSSGGGLSYEQYF
TRBJ2-3 | 14 | TRBV7-3 | - | CASTLTSGSDTQYF
TRBJ1-5 | 15 | TRBV5-6 | once | CASSLAGGRVQPQHF
TRBJ1-2 | 15 | TRBV5-5 | few | CASSLDDTRNYGYTF
TRBJ2-1 | 15 | TRBV7-9 | - | CASSRTSGGPREQFF
TRBJ2-5 | 12 | TRBV11-2 | - | CASRRGGETQYF
TRBJ2-5 | 13 | TRBV7-2 | - | CASVPGPKETQYF
TRBJ1-2 | 16 | TRBV28 | - | CASSQTGTLLVRGYTF
TRBJ2-7 | 15 | TRBV18 | - | CASSTGTSGAYEQYF
TRBJ1-1 | 15 | TRBV18 | - | CASSPAGAMNTEAFF
TRBJ2-2 | 16 | TRBV5-1 | - | CASSEGGTGATGELFF
TRBJ2-2 | 16 | TRBV28 | - | CASSLFRGALSGELFF
TRBJ1-5 | 15 | TRBV19 | - | CASMRGQGYNQPQHF
TRBJ2-5 | 15 | TRBV4-1 | - | CASSPLGQGQETQYF
TRBJ1-6 | 18 | TRBV9 | - | CASSVDFRGLQYNSPLHF